This TCR beta chain was identified in a study of human T cells and chemical hapten exposure. Study details: Researchers reported sensitizing a 2 cm by 2 cm upper inner arm skin site with 2% DPC.

This clonotype has just a few counts. Time point specified: patch test 2, 6 weeks after DPC sensitization. Treatment defined: therapeutic diphenylcyclopropenone sensitization with weekly scalp DPC. Original processing methods: TCRs per sample had a median of approximately 98,000 and ranged from about 20,000 to 750,000. Using its own MiXCR run on the RACE reads, TCRdb lists one record per CDR3 protein. The V and J calls follow TCRdb's processing rather than the paper's. The sample carries about 140,000 distinct CDR3 sequences, 10% to 15% recorded once. The CDR3 covers 17 residues. Germline V lookup: CDR1 SGHTA, CDR2 FQGNSA. V dropped 5 bases and J dropped 0; count of bases not matched to a gene: 7.

The genes are TRBV7-2 and TRBJ2-3; 11 bases map to TRBD2. The sequence was obtained from a woman aged 45 to 65 with alopecia areata. Some clones in this sample may be carry-over from other donors' samples. The input for sequencing was whole blood, taken in connection with sensitization to the hapten diphenylcyclopropenone (DPC). CDR3 in amino acids: CASSIAGLAASTDTQYF. CDR3 bases: TGTGCCAGCAGCATCGCGGGACTAGCGGCTAGCACAGATACGCAGTATTTT.